This T cell receptor (beta chain) was sequenced in a study of shared clonotypes between healthy human individuals. A remark on this clone: Its antigen is currently unknown.

Notes on the study in general: Researchers sampled blood only, noting tissue repertoires likely differ. Shared across a few donors were around 5% of the naive CD4 clonotypes.

Profiling relied on immunoSEQ multiplex PCR, and the TCRdb table lists in-frame clones only, not all of them. The table shows fewer than 3 million clones, with around 93% occurring only once. This sequence originates from a man younger than 35 in good health. Some clones in this sample may be carry-over from other donors' samples. Sequenced input: naive CD4+ T cells from PBMCs. Subset given: CD45RA+ positively selected.

CDR3 protein: CASSLNVGSSYEQYF. The CDR3 DNA reads TGTGCCAGCAGCCTCAATGTAGGGTCATCCTACGAGCAGTACTTC. The chain employs TRBV9 and TRBJ2-5; D remains unclear. The J call may be in error: the DNA end matches TRBJ2-7 better. The germline gives CDR1 SGDLS, CDR2 YYNGEE. CDR3 size: 15 residues.